The 20 T cell receptor beta chains below all came from one sample that was sequenced in a study of response to subunit inactivated influenza vaccine. TCRdb processed the RT-PCR reads anew with MiXCR; each CDR3 protein has one entry. Altogether about half a million distinct CDR3 sequences are present, roughly 9.8% being singletons, with the ten largest covering approximately 12%. This sample comprised PBMCs from blood, obtained about 40 days after vaccination. The source of these receptors is a man aged 45 to 65 who received an inactivated influenza vaccine.

Ten or more counts support this clonotype. The chain links TRBV7-2 to TRBJ1-2; D perhaps matches TRBD1 (6 bases). Trimming removed 6 bases at V and 1 base at J, with 21 bases between. The length of the CDR3 is 17 residues. Germline CDR1 reads SGHTA; CDR2 reads FQGNSA. The CDR3 is CASSLDSRTRRNYGYTF. The CDR3 bases are TGTGCCAGCAGTTTGGACAGTCGCACCAGACGTAACTATGGCTACACCTTC.

This clonotype showed up just a few times. As DNA, the CDR3 is TGTGCCAGCAGCAATAGCCTAGGACTGACAGATACGCAGTATTTT. This codes for CASSNSLGLTDTQYF. The rearrangement joins TRBV9 to TRBJ2-3, with D maybe TRBD2 (5 bases). The V end was cut by 4 bases, the J end by 3 bases, with 15 bases between. Looked up from germline, CDR1 is SGDLS and CDR2 is YYNGEE. This CDR3 has 15 residues.

The chain couples TRBV20-1 to TRBJ2-7, with TRBD2 matching over 7 bases. Germline loops: CDR1 DFQATT, CDR2 SNEGSKA (reference sequence). The CDR3 spans 13 residues. Trimming removed 0 bases from V and 5 bases from J; junction bases left unmatched: 4. CDR3 protein: CSARDLAGDEQYF. The CDR3 DNA is TGCAGTGCTAGAGACTTAGCGGGTGACGAGCAGTACTTC.

V and J are TRBV28 and TRBJ2-7, with a possible D match to TRBD2 (5 bases). Trimming took off 1 base at V and 4 bases at J, with 20 bases between the two ends. The CDR3 has 17 amino acids. Germline assignment: CDR1 MDHEN and CDR2 SYDVKM. The CDR3 reads CASSLFSGRPSRYEQYF. DNA for the CDR3: TGTGCCAGCAGTTTATTCAGCGGACGGCCTTCTAGGTACGAGCAGTACTTC.

The J gene is TRBJ2-5, the V gene TRBV4-1; the D is unclear. Germline V lookup: CDR1 MGHRA, CDR2 YSYEKL. Trimming shortened V by 1 base and J by 3 bases, and 12 bases separated the two germline ends. CDR3 length: 15 amino acids. The CDR3: CASSQGGGREETQYF. CDR3 DNA sequence: TGCGCCAGCAGCCAAGGTGGCGGAAGGGAAGAGACCCAGTACTTC.

The table lists this clonotype with many counts. This sequence joins TRBV7-9 and TRBJ2-7; no clear D gene. Germline V lookup: CDR1 SEHNR, CDR2 FQNEAQ (reference sequence). Trimming left V 1 base short and J 2 bases short, with 6 bases between. The CDR3 is 13 residues long. This CDR3 is CASSLDLPYEQYF. The CDR3 DNA is TGTGCCAGCAGCTTAGACCTTCCCTACGAGCAGTACTTC.

The rearrangement joins TRBV4-3 to TRBJ2-5; D perhaps matches TRBD1 (6 bases). Germline V gene data show CDR1 as LGHNA and CDR2 as YSLEER. The CDR3 is made up of 17 amino acids. V lost 2 bases and J lost 5, with 21 bases in between. The CDR3 DNA reads as TGCGCCAGCAGCCAAAGGAAGGGAAACAGGGCTTCGGAGACCCAGTACTTC. Residues: CASSQRKGNRASETQYF.

This clonotype was seen a few times. The rearrangement uses TRBV20-1 and TRBJ2-1, with TRBD2 identical over 11 bases. The CDR3 has 13 residues. With 3 bases clipped from V and 6 bases from J, the junction kept 1 base outside the gene matches. Germline V gives CDR1 DFQATT, CDR2 SNEGSKA (reference sequence). CDR3 region: CSASTSGSNEQFF. CDR3 nucleotides: TGCAGTGCTAGTACTAGCGGGAGCAATGAGCAGTTCTTC.

This clonotype has a count of ten or more. V is TRBV20-1 and J is TRBJ1-1; 12 bases agree with TRBD1. The CDR3 is 18 residues long. CDR1 and CDR2 (germline): DFQATT, SNEGSKA (reference sequence). With 3 bases clipped from V and 1 base from J, the junction kept 12 bases outside the gene matches. Here the CDR3 reads CSARGGQGAIRTNTEAFF. The CDR3 DNA reads TGCAGTGCTAGGGGGGGACAGGGGGCGATTCGGACGAACACTGAAGCTTTCTTT.

The table lists this clonotype with many counts. The V call is TRBV13, the J call TRBJ1-5; D remains ambiguous. Trimming stripped 3 bases from V and 4 bases from J, with 10 bases between. Germline V gives CDR1 PRHDT, CDR2 FYEKMQ (reference sequence). The CDR3 length is 14 residues. CDR3 coding DNA: TGTGCCAGCAGCTTCGGCCAGTTTAATCAGCCCCAGCATTTT. Its protein is CASSFGQFNQPQHF.

This rearrangement joins TRBV12-3 or TRBV12-4 to TRBJ1-3; 7 bases are shared with TRBD1. The CDR3 covers 15 residues. The junction had 5 bases not matched to a gene; V was cut back by 2 bases and J by 4 bases. Here the CDR3 reads CASSLSRGAGNTIYF. CDR3 nucleotides: TGTGCCAGCAGTTTATCCAGGGGGGCGGGAAACACCATATATTTT.

The chain uses TRBV28 and TRBJ2-1, with 7 bases aligning to TRBD1. Trimming took 1 base from V and 3 from J; bases not matched to a gene: 3. The CDR3 contains 15 residues. Germline V gives CDR1 MDHEN, CDR2 SYDVKM. CDR3 loop: CASSLFRDSYNEQFF. DNA of the CDR3: TGTGCCAGCAGTTTATTCCGGGACAGCTACAATGAGCAGTTCTTC.

This clonotype has just a few counts. The chain joins TRBV20-1 to TRBJ2-7; 13 bases are a match to TRBD2. J was trimmed by 6 bases and V by 2 bases; bases with no gene match: 4. In germline, CDR1 is DFQATT, CDR2 SNEGSKA (reference sequence). The CDR3 is 14 amino acids. The CDR3 region has the DNA TGCAGTGCTAGAACTAGCGGGAGGGCCCTCGAGCAGTACTTC. Its protein product is CSARTSGRALEQYF.

This clonotype was found a few times. V usage is TRBV5-1 and J usage is TRBJ2-7; D is tentatively TRBD1 or TRBD2 (5 bases each). Trimming pared 6 bases from V and 7 bases from J, leaving 23 bases between. Germline V gene sequence: CDR1 SGHRS, CDR2 YFSETQ. The CDR3 extends over 15 amino acids. CDR3 amino acids: CASTDGRGPPDEQYF. The CDR3 DNA reads TGCGCCAGCACCGACGGTCGGGGACCCCCGGATGAGCAGTACTTC.

V usage is TRBV18 and J usage is TRBJ1-2, with 9 positions matching TRBD1. With 4 bases clipped from V and 8 bases from J, the junction kept 11 bases outside the gene matches. Germline CDR1 and CDR2: KGHSH and LQKENI. This CDR3 spans 15 amino acids. CDR3 bases: TGTGCCAGCTCACTGCCGGGACAGGGAACCCACGGCTACACCTTC. Translating gives CASSLPGQGTHGYTF.

This rearrangement joins TRBV5-1 to TRBJ2-1, with D tentatively TRBD1 or TRBD2 (6 bases each). Deletions cut 4 bases from V and 1 base from J, with 12 bases between. The CDR3 is made up of 15 amino acids. Per germline, CDR1 SGHRS and CDR2 YFSETQ. CDR3 sequence (DNA): TGCGCCAGCAGCGGGGGGCCTAGTTCCTACAATGAGCAGTTCTTC. Its protein is CASSGGPSSYNEQFF. The full variable domain, its missing parts supplied by reference TRBV5-1 and TRBJ2-1, is KAGVTQTPRYLIKTRGQQVTLSCSPISGHRSVSWYQQTPGQGLQFLFEYFSETQRNKGNFPGRFSGRQFSNSRSEMNVSTLELGDSALYLCASSGGPSSYNEQFFGPGTRLTVL.

This clonotype was counted between two and nine times. The chain couples TRBV6-1 to TRBJ1-6; D may be TRBD1 (5 bases). In germline, CDR1 is MNHNS, CDR2 SASEGT. The CDR3 sequence is 15 residues long. V was cut by 6 bases and J by 7 bases, with 16 bases left in between. The CDR3 spells CASSLGDAANSPLHF. CDR3 nucleotide sequence: TGTGCCAGCAGCCTGGGGGACGCCGCCAATTCACCCCTCCACTTT.

The rearrangement links TRBV5-1 to TRBJ1-4, with 7 positions matching TRBD1. V dropped 4 bases and J dropped 7; count of bases not matched to a gene: 16. The CDR3 has 17 residues. Germline CDR1 reads SGHRS; CDR2 reads YFSETQ. Written as DNA, the CDR3 is TGCGCCAGCAGCCCGGGTGGGACAGCCGGGGGAGGTGAAAAACTGTTTTTT. Translated, it gives CASSPGGTAGGGEKLFF.

This clonotype was observed a single time. This may be a read error: a much more frequent sequence differs by one nucleotide. The CDR3 loop reads CASSYLAGSQGTQYF. The CDR3 DNA is TGTGCCAGCAGTTACCTAGCCGGGAGTCAAGGGACCCAGTACTTC. This chain joins TRBV12-3 or TRBV12-4 and TRBJ2-5, with a weak D call TRBD2 (6 bases). The CDR3 sequence is 15 residues long.

Ten or more counts support this clonotype. This chain links TRBV28 with TRBJ1-5, with D uncertain. Germline lookup yields CDR1 MDHEN and CDR2 SYDVKM. This CDR3 has 14 amino acids. Deletions cut 6 bases from V and 5 bases from J, with 14 bases between. CDR3 sequence (DNA): TGTGCCAGCAGCGGCTTGAGGGATGATCAGCCCCAGCATTTT. Translated: CASSGLRDDQPQHF. The variable domain in full, with the rest retrieved from reference TRBV28 and TRBJ1-5, is DVKVTQSSRYLVKRTGEKVFLECVQDMDHENMFWYRQDPGLGLRLIYFSYDVKMKEKGDIPEGYSVSREKKERFSLILESASTNQTSMYLCASSGLRDDQPQHFGDGTRLSIL.